Sequencing of this TCR beta chain was carried out in a study of OX40 agonist ivuxolimab in advanced cancers. At the level of the study: Antecedent anti-PD-1, anti-PD-L1 or anti-CTLA-4 therapy was permissible, with about 40% having received some. Patients achieving partial responses numbered three: one hepatocellular carcinoma case and two cutaneous melanoma cases.

Study-wide findings and caveats: Some nonresponders likewise displayed low normalized T-cell clonal expansion. Near-lowest levels of clonal expansion characterized partial responders at 0.1-3.0 mg/kg.

About this clone itself: Its specificity is unknown.

Here immunoSEQ multiplex PCR was the method, and the copy in TCRdb shows in-frame clones only, minus some. The top ten hold over 2.5% of the sample, which has 70,000 to 95,000 clones, roughly 92% seen once. Specimen: CD4+ or CD8+ T cells sorted from blood, collected in a trial of the OX40 agonist ivuxolimab. The sequence derives from an adult with an advanced solid tumor such as melanoma, head and neck, liver or kidney cancer.

The DNA for the CDR3 is TGCGCCAGCAGCGGTGGACGAACCTACGAGCAGTACTTC. Translation gives CASSGGRTYEQYF. V usage is TRBV5-1 and J usage is TRBJ2-7; D uncertain. The ends were cut back, 4 bases at V and 2 bases at J, with 10 bases in the middle. The CDR3 contains 13 residues. CDR1 is SGHRS and CDR2 is YFSETQ in the germline V gene.